Following are 32 T cell receptor beta chains from one sample sequenced in a study of T cell responses to AZD1222 COVID-19 vaccine. Sequencing was performed with immunoSEQ multiplex PCR; in TCRdb, only in-frame clones are kept and a portion is missing. The sample contains approximately 140,000 clones, under 95% of which appear only once. Sequenced here: peripheral blood, sampled on day 0 of AZD1222 vaccination. The receptors originated from an adult in good health.

This clone was counted once. The chain employs TRBV4-3 and TRBJ2-2; D possibly corresponds to TRBD1 (6 bases). Germline V lookup: CDR1 LGHNA, CDR2 YSLEER. With 4 bases removed from V and 3 bases from J, the gap between germline ends came to 9 bases. The CDR3 loop spans 14 amino acids. The CDR3 bases are TGCGCCAGCAGCCTTCGGACAGACACCGGGGAGCTGTTTTTT. This gives the protein CASSLRTDTGELFF.

The chain uses TRBV21-1 and TRBJ2-4; the table's D call of TRBD2 was not tested on the DNA. TRBV21-1 is assigned pseudogene status. CDR3 size: 17 residues. The CDR3 loop reads CASSRIPDGLAKNIQYF. CDR3 bases: TGTGCCAGCAGCCGAATACCGGACGGACTAGCCAAAAACATTCAGTACTTC.

The gene calls are TRBV4-3 and TRBJ2-2; D is perhaps TRBD2 (6 bases). Germline CDR1 is LGHNA and CDR2 is YSLEER. CDR3 length: 21 residues. The V end was cut by 1 base, the J end by 5 bases, with 29 bases between. In DNA, the CDR3 is TGCGCCAGCAGCCAAGGGTTCCTACCTAGGGAGGACCCCATGGGTACCGGGGAGCTGTTTTTT. Protein sequence: CASSQGFLPREDPMGTGELFF.

The rearrangement joins TRBV6-6 to TRBJ1-2, with 8 positions matching TRBD1. The CDR3 sequence is 13 residues long. V trimming: 5 bases; J trimming: 3 bases; junction bases outside the gene matches: 2. Germline V gives CDR1 MNHNY, CDR2 SVGAGI (reference sequence). CDR3 nucleotide sequence: TGTGCCAGCAGTCTACAGGGGGACTATGGCTACACCTTC. This encodes CASSLQGDYGYTF.

A few counts support this clone. The J gene is TRBJ1-5, the V gene TRBV28; tentatively, D is TRBD1 (6 bases). Germline CDR1 MDHEN, CDR2 SYDVKM. The CDR3 is made up of 13 amino acids. V was pared by 5 bases and J by 7 bases, with 12 bases between. CDR3 protein: CASSRGGAQPQHF. For the CDR3, the DNA is TGTGCCAGCAGTCGAGGGGGGGCCCAGCCCCAGCATTTT.

CDR3 protein: CASSLGRQQFF. The CDR3 DNA reads as TGTGCCAGCAGCTTGGGCAGACAGCAGTTCTTC. The V and J genes are TRBV7-9 and TRBJ2-1; D unclear. Trimming left V 3 bases short and J 11 bases short, with 8 bases between. From germline, CDR1 is SEHNR and CDR2 FQNEAQ (reference sequence). The CDR3 consists of 11 residues.

The J gene is TRBJ1-2, the V gene TRBV19, with TRBD1 matching over 9 bases. This CDR3 contains 15 residues. V was clipped by 5 bases and J by 1 base; unmatched bases: 5. Germline CDR1 reads LNHDA; CDR2 reads SQIVND (reference sequence). The CDR3 reads CASSAGQGINYGYTF. CDR3 bases: TGTGCCAGTAGTGCTGGACAGGGGATTAACTATGGCTACACCTTC.

The gene calls are TRBV5-6 and TRBJ1-2; no firm D call. The CDR3 runs to 13 residues. The V and J ends lost 4 bases and 2 bases respectively, with 9 bases between them. The germline gives CDR1 SGHDT, CDR2 YYEEEE. CDR3 loop: CASSIQTNYGYTF. The CDR3 DNA reads TGTGCCAGCAGCATACAGACAAACTATGGCTACACCTTC.

The chain couples TRBV20-1 to TRBJ1-1; D is ambiguous. Germline V gives CDR1 DFQATT, CDR2 SNEGSKA (reference sequence). CDR3 size: 11 residues. V was pared by 6 bases and J by 0 bases, with 5 bases between. The CDR3 DNA reads TGCAGTGCGCACCTGAACACTGAAGCTTTCTTT. Protein: CSAHLNTEAFF.

This clone was counted a few times. V and J are TRBV13 and TRBJ2-5; either TRBD1 or TRBD2 may fit D (5 bases each). The CDR3 consists of 13 residues. Germline-derived CDR1 and CDR2 are PRHDT and FYEKMQ (reference sequence). V lost 6 bases and J 5 bases, leaving 13 bases between the germline ends. CDR3 in amino acids: CASRPTRGETQYF. CDR3 DNA sequence: TGTGCCAGCAGGCCAACCCGGGGCGAGACCCAGTACTTC. Using reference TRBV13 and TRBJ2-5 for the parts outside the CDR3, the full variable domain is AAGVIQSPRHLIKEKRETATLKCYPIPRHDTVYWYQQGPGQDPQFLISFYEKMQSDKGSIPDRFSAQQFSDYHSELNMSSLELGDSALYFCASRPTRGETQYFGPGTRLLVL.

The chain employs TRBV6-1 and TRBJ1-5, with D tentatively TRBD1 (6 bases). The germline V gene encodes CDR1 MNHNS and CDR2 SASEGT. Trimming removed 2 bases from V and 6 bases from J, with 11 bases in between. This CDR3 is 14 amino acids long. The CDR3 nucleotides are TGTGCCAGCAGTGAAACTACAGGGTCTCAGCCCCAGCATTTT. It encodes CASSETTGSQPQHF.

In this sample, this clone turned up once. This rearrangement joins TRBV13 to TRBJ2-2; 8 nucleotides match TRBD1. Germline CDR1 is PRHDT and CDR2 is FYEKMQ (reference sequence). This CDR3 comprises 19 residues. V dropped 0 bases and J dropped 1; count of bases not matched to a gene: 10. The CDR3 sequence: CASSLGSGSGTGNTGELFF. CDR3 bases: TGTGCCAGCAGCTTAGGGAGTGGGTCCGGGACAGGGAACACCGGGGAGCTGTTTTTT.

V usage is TRBV7-6 and J usage is TRBJ2-3; 8 bases are a match to TRBD2. Germline assignment: CDR1 SGHVS and CDR2 FNYEAQ. The CDR3 totals 15 residues. The trim removed 7 bases at V and 4 bases at J, leaving 10 bases unmatched. The chain's CDR3 is CASTPGGGPADTQYF. The CDR3 DNA follows: TGTGCCAGCACCCCCGGGGGGGGGCCCGCAGATACGCAGTATTTT.

V and J are TRBV5-4 and TRBJ2-2; D call uncertain. V lost 1 base to trimming and J lost 5 bases, with 3 bases between them. Germline CDR1 and CDR2: SGHNT and YYREEE (reference sequence). The CDR3 runs 12 residues. For the CDR3, the DNA is TGTGCCAGCAGCTTGTTGACCGGGGAGCTGTTTTTT. Its protein product is CASSLLTGELFF.

The V and J genes are TRBV19 and TRBJ2-1, with D unclear. Looked up from germline, CDR1 is LNHDA and CDR2 is SQIVND (reference sequence). This CDR3 is built from 13 residues. With 4 bases removed from V and 0 bases from J, the gap between germline ends came to 4 bases. The CDR3 DNA reads as TGTGCCAGTAGTAGTAACTCCTACAATGAGCAGTTCTTC. It is translated as CASSSNSYNEQFF.

The chain couples TRBV7-9 to TRBJ1-4; a possible D gene is TRBD1 (6 bases). CDR1 is SEHNR, CDR2 FQNEAQ, per germline (reference sequence). The CDR3 is made up of 14 amino acids. Trimming took off 5 bases at V and 7 bases at J, with 14 bases between the two ends. This chain's CDR3 is CASSLGGIGEKLFF. The DNA of the CDR3 is TGTGCCAGCAGCCTAGGGGGAATAGGTGAAAAACTGTTTTTT.

The V and J genes are TRBV6-5 and TRBJ1-1; D gene uncertain. Germline-derived CDR1 and CDR2 are MNHEY and SVGAGI. The CDR3 spans 10 residues. V lost 3 bases, J lost 10 bases, and 6 bases lay in between. Here the CDR3 reads CASSYGRAFF. For the CDR3, the DNA is TGTGCCAGCAGTTATGGACGAGCTTTCTTT.

J is TRBJ1-6 and V is TRBV27, with a weak D call TRBD1 (6 bases). CDR1 and CDR2 from the germline V gene are MNHEY and SMNVEV (reference sequence). The CDR3 is 14 residues long. Between the trimmed V and J ends, which lost 7 bases and 12 bases, there was a span of 19 bases. The CDR3 DNA reads as TGTGCCAGCACCGAACTTGGACAGATGGGACCCCTCCACTTT. Amino acid sequence: CASTELGQMGPLHF.

The chain combines TRBV5-6 with TRBJ1-1; the match to TRBD1 covers 7 bases. Germline CDR1 reads SGHDT; CDR2 reads YYEEEE. V lost 3 bases to trimming and J lost 9 bases; unmatched junction nucleotides: 5. The length of the CDR3 is 12 residues. The CDR3 region has the DNA TGTGCCAGCAGCTCTCTGGGACAGCAAGCTTTCTTT. It encodes CASSSLGQQAFF.

This clone showed up just once. The chain links TRBV28 to TRBJ1-5; tentatively, D is TRBD1 (5 bases). V was shortened by 6 bases and J by 2 bases, with 11 bases between the two germline ends. From germline, CDR1 is MDHEN and CDR2 SYDVKM. This CDR3 contains 14 residues. This CDR3 reads CASRWGDGNQPQHF. CDR3 bases: TGTGCCAGCAGATGGGGGGATGGCAATCAGCCCCAGCATTTT.

The V gene is TRBV9, the J gene TRBJ1-1; no clear D. Germline CDR1 reads SGDLS; CDR2 reads YYNGEE. V lost 0 bases to trimming and J lost 2 bases, with 8 bases between them. The CDR3 is made up of 14 amino acids. CDR3 nucleotide sequence: TGTGCCAGCAGCGTAGGGTCCGATAACACTGAAGCTTTCTTT. Protein product: CASSVGSDNTEAFF.

J is TRBJ1-1 and V is TRBV13, with D possibly matching TRBD1 (6 bases). V was shortened by 5 bases and J by 1 base, with 23 bases between the two germline ends. This CDR3 is built from 18 residues. Looked up from germline, CDR1 is PRHDT and CDR2 is FYEKMQ (reference sequence). The CDR3 reads CASSTGGLREGRNTEAFF. In DNA, the CDR3 is TGTGCCAGCAGCACTGGGGGCTTGAGGGAGGGTCGGAACACTGAAGCTTTCTTT.

The chain joins TRBV4-3 to TRBJ1-6; D unclear. V lost 0 bases and J lost 0, with 9 bases in between. CDR3 length equals 17 residues. Germline V gene lookup returns CDR1 LGHNA and CDR2 YSLEER. CDR3 bases: TGCGCCAGCAGCCAAGACAGATTTAGCTCCTATAATTCACCCCTCCACTTT. Translating it yields CASSQDRFSSYNSPLHF.

V gene TRBV7-2 combines with J gene TRBJ2-1, with D hard to call. The CDR3 runs 13 residues. CDR1 and CDR2 from the germline V gene are SGHTA and FQGNSA. Trimming shortened V by 5 bases and J by 4 bases, and 9 bases separated the two germline ends. CDR3 amino acids: CASSRWDYNEQFF. CDR3 DNA: TGTGCCAGCAGCCGCTGGGATTACAATGAGCAGTTCTTC.

V and J are TRBV3-1 (or the pseudogene TRBV3-2) and TRBJ2-2; possibly TRBD2 for D (5 bases). Germline lookup yields CDR1 LGHDT and CDR2 YNNKEL (reference sequence). The length of the CDR3 is 17 residues. Trimming stripped 4 bases from V and 6 bases from J, with 21 bases between. The CDR3 spells CASSPGRAGGLSGELFF. The CDR3 region has the DNA TGTGCCAGCAGCCCCGGCCGGGCGGGCGGATTATCCGGGGAGCTGTTTTTT.

The J gene is TRBJ1-5, the V gene TRBV4-1; D unclear. The CDR3 is made up of 18 amino acids. Germline assignment: CDR1 MGHRA and CDR2 YSYEKL. Trimming removed 0 bases at V and 0 bases at J, with 15 bases between. CDR3 bases: TGCGCCAGCAGCCAAGAAGTGAGCGGATTCCCTAGCAATCAGCCCCAGCATTTT. Its translation: CASSQEVSGFPSNQPQHF.

This chain joins TRBV24-1 and TRBJ2-7; D unresolved. The CDR3 totals 13 residues. The germline V and J ends were trimmed by 4 bases and 2 bases, with 8 bases remaining between them. The germline V gene has CDR1 KGHDR and CDR2 SFDVKD. CDR3 coding DNA: TGTGCCACCAGTGACAGTGGCGCCTACGAGCAGTACTTC. Its protein product is CATSDSGAYEQYF.

The genes are TRBV2 and TRBJ2-3; D is unclear. V lost 1 base to trimming and J lost 3 bases, with 17 bases between them. Germline V CDR1 and CDR2: SNHLY, FYNNEI. The CDR3 consists of 17 residues. The CDR3 region is CASSEDMSQVGTDTQYF. CDR3 coding DNA: TGTGCCAGCAGTGAAGATATGAGTCAGGTTGGGACAGATACGCAGTATTTT.

The chain carries TRBV11-2 and TRBJ2-7; D remains ambiguous. With 0 bases removed from V and 3 bases from J, the gap between germline ends came to 3 bases. The germline CDR1 and CDR2 sequences are SGHAT and FQNNGV. The length of the CDR3 is 12 residues. DNA of the CDR3: TGTGCCAGCAGCTTAGACGGCTACGAGCAGTACTTC. Translating gives CASSLDGYEQYF.

The J gene is TRBJ2-2, the V gene TRBV28, with TRBD2 matching over 7 bases. Germline-derived CDR1 and CDR2 are MDHEN and SYDVKM. The CDR3 loop spans 15 amino acids. V shed 8 bases, J shed 2 bases, and the junction held 8 bases outside the gene matches. In DNA, the CDR3 is TGTGCCAGCTTGTCCAGCGGGGATAACACCGGGGAGCTGTTTTTT. Amino acid sequence: CASLSSGDNTGELFF.

This chain joins TRBV19 and TRBJ2-7; 7 bases line up with TRBD1. Trimming at V came to 2 bases and at J to 0 bases, leaving 4 bases not matched to a gene. Germline CDR1 is LNHDA and CDR2 is SQIVND (reference sequence). This CDR3 region has 15 residues. CDR3 region: CASSIYGTDSYEQYF. CDR3 nucleotides: TGTGCCAGTAGTATATATGGGACAGACTCCTACGAGCAGTACTTC.

The chain employs TRBV28 and TRBJ1-6, with D unclear. The CDR3 contains 14 residues. The V gene's germline CDR1 is MDHEN and CDR2 SYDVKM. V lost 4 bases and J 9 bases, leaving 13 bases between the germline ends. The CDR3 DNA sequence: TGTGCCAGCAGTTCTCCGGCGGGGTCTTCACCCCTCCACTTT. Amino acid sequence: CASSSPAGSSPLHF.